The rows below give T cell receptor beta chains drawn from one sample of a study of cytomegalovirus exposure and HLA in healthy donors. Using immunoSEQ multiplex PCR, the repertoire was profiled, and TCRdb retains in-frame clones only, with some absent. In the table there are about 120,000 clones, about four fifths of which are singletons. The sequenced sample consisted of PBMCs. These receptors originate from a woman aged 40 to 50 in good health and CMV-seronegative. Both conserved end residues are part of each CDR3. Fields, in order: V gene, J gene, D gene, CDR3 protein, CDR3 DNA. D genes are given only for firm matches.

>TRBV28|TRBJ2-5|TRBD2
CASSLIRTSGQETQYF
TGTGCCAGCAGTCTCATTCGGACTAGCGGGCAAGAGACCCAGTACTTC
>TRBV2|TRBJ2-5|TRBD2
CASAGSGGETQYF
TGTGCCAGTGCCGGTTCGGGGGGAGAGACCCAGTACTTC
>TRBV7-9|TRBJ2-1|NA
CASSSFYSNNEQFF
TGTGCCAGCAGTAGTTTCTACAGCAACAATGAGCAGTTCTTC
>TRBV28|TRBJ1-1|TRBD1
CASSVRQGTEAFF
TGTGCCAGCAGTGTGCGACAGGGGACTGAAGCTTTCTTT
>TRBV9|TRBJ2-1|TRBD1
CASSVATGGSYNEQFF
TGTGCCAGCAGCGTAGCGACAGGGGGCTCCTACAATGAGCAGTTCTTC
>TRBV5-1|TRBJ2-7|NA
CASSSPSTPILEQYF
TGCGCCAGCAGCTCCCCCTCCACGCCTATACTCGAGCAGTACTTC
>TRBV19|TRBJ1-4|TRBD1
CASSTGQGFPREKLFF
TGTGCCAGTAGTACTGGACAGGGATTTCCGCGTGAAAAACTGTTTTTT
>TRBV15|TRBJ1-2|NA
CATSRDPWTDKGNYGYTF
TGTGCCACCAGCAGAGATCCATGGACAGACAAAGGAAACTATGGCTACACCTTC
>TRBV6-4|TRBJ2-2|NA
CASSDSAPNTGELFF
TGTGCCAGCAGTGACTCGGCACCTAACACCGGGGAGCTGTTTTTT
>TRBV29-1|TRBJ1-1|NA
CSVEGGRIENTEAFF
TGCAGCGTTGAAGGAGGTCGGATAGAGAACACTGAAGCTTTCTTT
>TRBV15|TRBJ2-7|TRBD1
CATSRGLGQGAHEQYF
TGTGCCACCAGCAGAGGGCTTGGACAGGGGGCCCACGAGCAGTACTTC
>TRBV19|TRBJ2-7|NA
CASSIGGGNSYEQYF
TGTGCCAGTAGTATCGGCGGCGGGAACTCCTACGAGCAGTACTTC
>TRBV14|TRBJ1-5|NA
CASSHNNQPQHF
TGTGCCAGCAGCCATAACAATCAGCCCCAGCATTTT
>TRBV19|TRBJ1-5|NA
CASSIRRETQNQPQHF
TGTGCCAGTAGTATTCGTCGGGAAACTCAAAATCAGCCCCAGCATTTT
>TRBV27|TRBJ2-5|TRBD1
CASSPQAGTGVGALKTQYF
TGTGCCAGCAGTCCTCAAGCCGGGACAGGGGTGGGGGCCCTGAAGACCCAGTACTTC
>TRBV28|TRBJ1-1|NA
CASSLLQGGGSEAFF
TGTGCCAGCAGTTTACTTCAGGGAGGGGGTTCTGAAGCTTTCTTT
>TRBV27|TRBJ1-2|NA
CASSFRPGSSNYGYTF
TGTGCCAGCAGTTTCCGCCCAGGAAGCTCTAACTATGGCTACACCTTC
>TRBV6-5|TRBJ2-3|TRBD2
CASSYSGGSDTQYF
TGTGCCAGCAGTTACTCCGGGGGGTCCGATACGCAGTATTTT
>TRBV15|TRBJ2-1|NA
CATSRDVDGSNNEQFF
TGTGCCACCAGCAGAGATGTTGACGGGAGTAATAATGAGCAGTTCTTC
>TRBV4-1|TRBJ2-7|TRBD2
CASSQAKGQFLAGGPGEQYF
TGCGCCAGCAGCCAAGCAAAGGGGCAATTTCTAGCGGGAGGGCCCGGCGAGCAGTACTTC